The subject of this entry is one T cell receptor (beta chain). Its antigen is still unknown. This sample was taken from a study of cytomegalovirus exposure and HLA in healthy donors. Trimming took 8 bases from V and 2 from J, leaving 19 bases between them. Germline CDR1 WNHNN, CDR2 SYGVQD (reference sequence). The CDR3 spans 15 residues. Study-level results: When presence/absence was analysed, sequencing depth was taken to be roughly uniform across donors.

Primers: 60 Vbeta forward and 13 Jbeta reverse. Only in-frame clones appear in the TCRdb table, and some are missing; sequencing was by immunoSEQ multiplex PCR. The sample comprises roughly 230,000 clones, more than 75% of which are singletons, and around 0.22% rests with the top ten. The sequence was collected from a girl aged 2 to 9 in good health and CMV-seronegative. The chain joins TRBV10-1 to TRBJ2-7; D is perhaps TRBD2 (5 bases). The material sequenced was PBMCs. CDR3: CASGYYDGETYEQYF. For the CDR3, the DNA is TGCGCCAGCGGGTACTATGATGGGGAGACCTACGAGCAGTACTTC.